Listed here are 13 T cell receptor beta chains from one sample, sequenced in a study of response to subunit inactivated influenza vaccine. Each CDR3 protein gets one entry after TCRdb re-called the RT-PCR reads with MiXCR. The data show fewer than 200,000 distinct CDR3 sequences, about a tenth seen once. The specimen was non-naive T cells sorted from PBMCs, collected on the day of vaccination. Every receptor here comes from a man in his forties or fifties who received an inactivated influenza vaccine.

This clonotype was found a few times. The rearrangement joins TRBV21-1 to TRBJ2-1; the table gives TRBD2 as D, unverified against the DNA. TRBV21-1 is labeled a pseudogene. This CDR3 has 18 amino acids. The CDR3 here is CASSKGDSRLAGIRGQFF. CDR3 DNA sequence: TGTGCCAGCAGCAAAGGTGACAGCAGACTAGCGGGAATTCGCGGGCAGTTCTTC.

This chain uses TRBV4-3 with TRBJ2-1; TRBD2 matches at 7 bases. V shed 0 bases and J 4 bases; nucleotides not matched to a gene: 9. Germline CDR1 is LGHNA and CDR2 is YSLEER. The CDR3 totals 17 residues. The CDR3 reads CASSQDHGLVGYNEQFF. CDR3 coding DNA: TGCGCCAGCAGCCAAGATCACGGACTAGTGGGGTACAATGAGCAGTTCTTC.

The V gene is TRBV7-9, the J gene TRBJ1-2; D is uncertain. CDR1 and CDR2 from the germline V gene are SEHNR and FQNEAQ (reference sequence). The CDR3 is 13 amino acids. Between the trimmed V and J ends, which lost 5 bases and 8 bases, there was a span of 15 bases. This CDR3 reads CASSPRTRDGYTF. CDR3 nucleotides: TGTGCCAGCAGCCCACGGACCCGAGACGGCTACACCTTC.

In this sample, this clonotype turned up many times. This chain connects TRBV29-1 to TRBJ2-3, with 7 positions matching TRBD1. Looked up from germline, CDR1 is SQVTM and CDR2 is ANQGSEA. There are 13 residues in the CDR3. The J segment lost 2 bases and the V segment lost 7 bases, leaving 6 bases of the junction unmatched. CDR3: CSAQGSLTDTQYF. CDR3 bases: TGCAGCGCACAGGGGTCACTCACAGATACGCAGTATTTT.

In its sample, this clonotype was seen many times. The chain employs TRBV4-1 and TRBJ2-3, with 11 bases identical to TRBD2. This CDR3 has 19 amino acids. The J segment lost 0 bases and the V segment lost 0 bases, leaving 8 bases of the junction unmatched. Germline V lookup: CDR1 MGHRA, CDR2 YSYEKL. In DNA form, the CDR3 reads TGCGCCAGCAGCCAAGATTTAATAGCGGGGGGGATAAGCACAGATACGCAGTATTTT. It yields the protein CASSQDLIAGGISTDTQYF.

The V call is TRBV11-2, the J call TRBJ2-2; TRBD2 might be the D (7 bases). Germline CDR1 and CDR2: SGHAT and FQNNGV. The CDR3 runs to 17 residues. Between the trimmed V and J ends, which lost 4 bases and 6 bases, there was a span of 21 bases. This chain's CDR3 is CASSSRGRVQASGELFF. The DNA of the CDR3 is TGTGCCAGCAGCTCGCGGGGGCGTGTTCAGGCCTCCGGGGAGCTGTTTTTT.

This clonotype has a count of ten or more. This chain connects TRBV20-1 to TRBJ2-1; 10 nucleotides line up with TRBD2. Germline V gene sequence: CDR1 DFQATT, CDR2 SNEGSKA (reference sequence). The CDR3 has 10 residues. The junction had 4 bases not matched to a gene; V was cut back by 6 bases and J by 14 bases. This CDR3 is CSAQREGEFF. DNA of the CDR3: TGCAGTGCCCAGCGGGAGGGGGAGTTCTTC.

This clonotype was counted between two and nine times. This rearrangement joins TRBV7-9 to TRBJ2-7, with D hard to call. V lost 3 bases, J lost 1 base, and 16 bases lay in between. This CDR3 contains 16 residues. Germline assignment: CDR1 SEHNR and CDR2 FQNEAQ (reference sequence). CDR3 protein: CASSLPSNRPSYEQYF. In DNA, the CDR3 is TGTGCCAGCAGCTTGCCTTCGAATCGGCCGTCCTACGAGCAGTACTTC.

This clonotype appeared many times. The chain recombines TRBV10-3 with TRBJ2-1; 9 positions match TRBD2. Looked up from germline, CDR1 is ENHRY and CDR2 is SYGVKD. The CDR3 consists of 17 residues. V dropped 1 base and J dropped 6; count of bases not matched to a gene: 10. This CDR3 is CAISEFEVLAGANEQFF. DNA of the CDR3: TGTGCCATCAGTGAGTTCGAAGTCTTAGCGGGAGCCAATGAGCAGTTCTTC.

The rearrangement uses TRBV6-6 and TRBJ1-5; no firm D call. Germline loops: CDR1 MNHNY, CDR2 SVGAGI (reference sequence). This CDR3 spans 12 amino acids. The V and J ends lost 6 bases and 2 bases respectively, with 5 bases between them. As DNA, the CDR3 is TGTGCCAGCAGGGCGGGCAATCAGCCCCAGCATTTT. This codes for CASRAGNQPQHF.

The sample holds a few counts of this clonotype. CDR3 in DNA: TGTGCCAGCAGGTCCTTCGCGGGACAGGGGTTTGAAAAACTGTTTTTT. This gives the protein CASRSFAGQGFEKLFF. The J gene is TRBJ1-4, the V gene TRBV12-3 or TRBV12-4; 10 bases are a match to TRBD1. There are 16 residues in the CDR3. The ends lost 6 bases at V and 7 bases at J; junction bases unmatched: 11.

The gene calls are TRBV29-1 and TRBJ1-1; D gene ambiguous. Trimming pared 8 bases from V and 1 base from J, leaving 11 bases between. The CDR3 spans 12 residues. Germline values: CDR1 SQVTM, CDR2 ANQGSEA. The CDR3 loop is CSPSEGNTEAFF. The CDR3 region has the DNA TGCAGCCCCTCGGAGGGGAACACTGAAGCTTTCTTT.

This clonotype was counted a few times. The chain joins TRBV15 to TRBJ2-2; D is unclear. The length of the CDR3 is 15 residues. V was trimmed by 1 base and J by 3 bases, leaving 9 bases between them. Per the germline V gene, CDR1 is LNHNV and CDR2 is YYDKDF (reference sequence). CDR3 DNA sequence: TGTGCCACCAGCAGAGGATTGGCCCACACCGGGGAGCTGTTTTTT. It codes for CATSRGLAHTGELFF.